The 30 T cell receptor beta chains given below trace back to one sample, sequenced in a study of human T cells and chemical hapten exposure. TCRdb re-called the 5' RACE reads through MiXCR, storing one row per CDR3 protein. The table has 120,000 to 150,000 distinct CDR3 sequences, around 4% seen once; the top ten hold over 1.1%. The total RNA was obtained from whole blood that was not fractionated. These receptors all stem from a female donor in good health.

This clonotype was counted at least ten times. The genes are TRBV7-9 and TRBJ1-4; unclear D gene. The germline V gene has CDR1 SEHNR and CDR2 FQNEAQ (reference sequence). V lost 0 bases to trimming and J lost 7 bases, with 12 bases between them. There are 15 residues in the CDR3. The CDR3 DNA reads TGTGCCAGCAGCTTAGCGGGCGTAGTTGGTGAAAAACTGTTTTTT. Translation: CASSLAGVVGEKLFF. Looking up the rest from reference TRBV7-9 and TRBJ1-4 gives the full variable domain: DTGVSQNPRHKITKRGQNVTFRCDPISEHNRLYWYRQTLGQGPEFLTYFQNEAQLEKSRLLSDRFSAERPKGSFSTLEIQRTEQGDSAMYLCASSLAGVVGEKLFFGSGTQLSVL.

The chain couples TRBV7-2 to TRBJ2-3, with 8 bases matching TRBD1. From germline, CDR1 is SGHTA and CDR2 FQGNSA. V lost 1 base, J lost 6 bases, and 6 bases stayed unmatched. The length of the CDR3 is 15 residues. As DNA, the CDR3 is TGTGCCAGCAGCTTAGTGGCCAGGGGGCGCGATACGCAGTATTTT. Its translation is CASSLVARGRDTQYF.

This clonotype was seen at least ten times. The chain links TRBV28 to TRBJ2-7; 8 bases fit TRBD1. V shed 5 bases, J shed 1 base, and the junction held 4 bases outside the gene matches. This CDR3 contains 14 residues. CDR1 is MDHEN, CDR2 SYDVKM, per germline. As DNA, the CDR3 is TGTGCCAGCAGTCCAGACAGGGGATCCTACGAGCAGTACTTC. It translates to CASSPDRGSYEQYF. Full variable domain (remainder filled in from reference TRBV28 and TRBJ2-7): DVKVTQSSRYLVKRTGEKVFLECVQDMDHENMFWYRQDPGLGLRLIYFSYDVKMKEKGDIPEGYSVSREKKERFSLILESASTNQTSMYLCASSPDRGSYEQYFGPGTRLTVT.

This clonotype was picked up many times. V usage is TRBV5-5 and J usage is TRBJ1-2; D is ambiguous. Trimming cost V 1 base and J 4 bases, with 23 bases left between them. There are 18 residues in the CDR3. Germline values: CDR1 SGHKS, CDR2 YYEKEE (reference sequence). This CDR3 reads CASSLSLDIPSSGYGYTF. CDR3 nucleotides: TGTGCCAGCAGCTTGTCACTCGATATTCCCTCGTCGGGCTATGGCTACACCTTC.

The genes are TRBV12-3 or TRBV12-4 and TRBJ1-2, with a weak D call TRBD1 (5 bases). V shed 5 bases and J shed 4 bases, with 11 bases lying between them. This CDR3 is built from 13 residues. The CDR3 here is CASSPLRGYGYTF. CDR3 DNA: TGTGCCAGCAGTCCCCTTAGGGGCTATGGCTACACCTTC.

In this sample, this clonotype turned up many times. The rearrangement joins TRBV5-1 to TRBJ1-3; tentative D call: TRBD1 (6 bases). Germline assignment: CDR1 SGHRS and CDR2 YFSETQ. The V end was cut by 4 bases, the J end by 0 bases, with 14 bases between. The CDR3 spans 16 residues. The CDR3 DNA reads TGCGCCAGCAGCCCGGGGGACACTTACTCTGGAAACACCATATATTTT. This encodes CASSPGDTYSGNTIYF.

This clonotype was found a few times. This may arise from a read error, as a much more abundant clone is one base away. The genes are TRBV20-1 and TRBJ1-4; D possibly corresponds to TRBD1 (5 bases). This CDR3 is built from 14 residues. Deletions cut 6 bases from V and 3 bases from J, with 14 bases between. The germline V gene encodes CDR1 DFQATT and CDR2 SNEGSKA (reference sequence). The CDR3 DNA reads TGCAGTGCCCTTAACAGGAGTGCTAATGAAAAACTGTTTTTT. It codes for CSALNRSANEKLFF.

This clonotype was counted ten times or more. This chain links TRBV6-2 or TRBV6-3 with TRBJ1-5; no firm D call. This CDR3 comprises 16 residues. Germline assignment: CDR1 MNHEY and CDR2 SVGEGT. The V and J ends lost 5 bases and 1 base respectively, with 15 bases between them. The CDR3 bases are TGTGCCAGCAGTCCTACAGCGTCGGGCAGCAATCAGCCCCAGCATTTT. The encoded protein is CASSPTASGSNQPQHF.

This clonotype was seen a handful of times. In DNA form, the CDR3 reads TGTGCTAGTGGTTTGACCGGAAGGACAGGGTCCAAAAACATTCAGTACTTC. Its protein product is CASGLTGRTGSKNIQYF. The J gene is TRBJ2-4, the V gene TRBV12-5; 8 bases line up with TRBD1. Trimming at V came to 2 bases and at J to 2 bases, leaving 8 bases not matched to a gene. Germline CDR1 is LGHNT and CDR2 is FRNRAP. The CDR3 consists of 17 residues.

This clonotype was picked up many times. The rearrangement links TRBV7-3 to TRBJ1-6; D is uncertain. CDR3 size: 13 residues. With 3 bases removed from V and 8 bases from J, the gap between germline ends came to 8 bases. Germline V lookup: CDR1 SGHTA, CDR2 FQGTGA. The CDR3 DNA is TGTGCCAGCAGCTTGACGGACGATTCACCCCTCCACTTT. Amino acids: CASSLTDDSPLHF.

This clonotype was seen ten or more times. The CDR3 spells CASSSNAGALHF. CDR3 nucleotides: TGTGCCAGCAGTTCGAACGCAGGGGCCCTCCACTTT. The V call is TRBV12-3 or TRBV12-4, the J call TRBJ1-6, with a tentative D call TRBD1 (6 bases). The V end was cut by 4 bases, the J end by 14 bases, with 12 bases between. The length of the CDR3 is 12 residues.

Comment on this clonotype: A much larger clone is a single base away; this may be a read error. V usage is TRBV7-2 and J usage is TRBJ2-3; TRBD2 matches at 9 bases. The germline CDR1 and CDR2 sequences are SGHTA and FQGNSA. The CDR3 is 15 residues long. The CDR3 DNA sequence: TGTTCCAGCAGCTTTAGCGGGGGAAGCACAGATACGCAGTATTTT. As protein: CSSSFSGGSTDTQYF.

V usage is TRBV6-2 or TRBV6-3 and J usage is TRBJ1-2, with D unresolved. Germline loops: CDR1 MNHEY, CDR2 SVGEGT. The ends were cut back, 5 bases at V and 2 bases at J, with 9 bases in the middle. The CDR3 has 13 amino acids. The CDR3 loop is CASSEDGNYGYTF. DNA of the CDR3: TGTGCCAGCAGTGAAGACGGGAACTATGGCTACACCTTC.

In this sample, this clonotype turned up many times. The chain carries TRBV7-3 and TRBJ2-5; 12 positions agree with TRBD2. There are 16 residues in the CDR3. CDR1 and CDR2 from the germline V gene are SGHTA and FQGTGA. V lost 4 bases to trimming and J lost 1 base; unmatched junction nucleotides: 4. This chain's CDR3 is CASSSGLAGLQETQYF. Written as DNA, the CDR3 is TGTGCCAGCAGCTCGGGACTAGCGGGTCTCCAAGAGACCCAGTACTTC. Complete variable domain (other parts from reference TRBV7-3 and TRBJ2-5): GAGVSQTPSNKVTEKGKYVELRCDPISGHTALYWYRQSLGQGPEFLIYFQGTGAADDSGLPNDRFFAVRPEGSVSTLKIQRTERGDSAVYLCASSSGLAGLQETQYFGPGTRLLVL.

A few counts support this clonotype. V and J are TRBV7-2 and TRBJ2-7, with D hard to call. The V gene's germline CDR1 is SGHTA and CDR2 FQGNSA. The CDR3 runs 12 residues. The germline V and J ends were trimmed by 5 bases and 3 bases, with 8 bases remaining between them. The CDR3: CASSPSFYEQYF. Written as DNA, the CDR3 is TGTGCCAGCAGCCCCAGTTTCTACGAGCAGTACTTC.

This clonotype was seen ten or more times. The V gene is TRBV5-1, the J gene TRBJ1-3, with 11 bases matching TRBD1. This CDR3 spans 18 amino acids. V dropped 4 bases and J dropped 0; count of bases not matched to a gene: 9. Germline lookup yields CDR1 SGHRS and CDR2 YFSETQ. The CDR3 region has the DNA TGCGCCAGCAGCGCCGGGACAGGGGGTTCAAGCTCTGGAAACACCATATATTTT. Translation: CASSAGTGGSSSGNTIYF.

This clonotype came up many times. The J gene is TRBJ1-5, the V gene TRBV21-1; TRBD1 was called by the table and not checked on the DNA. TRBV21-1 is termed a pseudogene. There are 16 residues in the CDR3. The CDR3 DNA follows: TGTGCCATCATAACAAGAGGGAAGGGGGCATTTCAGCCCCAGCATTTT. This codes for CAIITRGKGAFQPQHF.

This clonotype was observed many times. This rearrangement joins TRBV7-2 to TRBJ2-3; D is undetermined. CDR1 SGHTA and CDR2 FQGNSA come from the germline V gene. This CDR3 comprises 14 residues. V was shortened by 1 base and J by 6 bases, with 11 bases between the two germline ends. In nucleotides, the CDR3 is TGTGCCAGCAGCTTAGGTTCGGTTGTGGATACGCAGTATTTT. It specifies CASSLGSVVDTQYF. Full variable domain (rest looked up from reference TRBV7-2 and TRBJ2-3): GAGVSQSPSNKVTEKGKDVELRCDPISGHTALYWYRQSLGQGLEFLIYFQGNSAPDKSGLPSDRFSAERTGGSVSTLTIQRTQQEDSAVYLCASSLGSVVDTQYFGPGTRLTVL.

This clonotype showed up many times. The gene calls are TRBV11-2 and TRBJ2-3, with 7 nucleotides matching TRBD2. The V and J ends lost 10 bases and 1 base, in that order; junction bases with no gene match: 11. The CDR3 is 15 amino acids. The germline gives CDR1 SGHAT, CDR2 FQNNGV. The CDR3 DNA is TGTGCCATCCTTCTACCCCGGGGGGGCACAGATACGCAGTATTTT. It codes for CAILLPRGGTDTQYF.

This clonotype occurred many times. CDR3 coding DNA: TGTGCCAGCGGTGAAACAGGGGAGAGGCAAGAGACCCAGTACTTC. It codes for CASGETGERQETQYF. The chain couples TRBV12-3 or TRBV12-4 to TRBJ2-5; 7 bases are a match to TRBD1. The CDR3 loop spans 15 amino acids. After removal of 8 bases from V and 2 bases from J, the junction contained 11 bases not matched to a gene.

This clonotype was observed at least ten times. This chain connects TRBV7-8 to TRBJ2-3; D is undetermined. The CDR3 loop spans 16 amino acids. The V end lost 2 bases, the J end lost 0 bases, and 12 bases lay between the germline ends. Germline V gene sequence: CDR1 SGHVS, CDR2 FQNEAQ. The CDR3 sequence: CASSLKYSLSTDTQYF. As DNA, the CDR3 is TGTGCCAGCAGCTTAAAGTACTCCCTGAGCACAGATACGCAGTATTTT. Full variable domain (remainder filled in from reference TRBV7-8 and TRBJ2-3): GAGVSQSPRYKVAKRGQDVALRCDPISGHVSLFWYQQALGQGPEFLTYFQNEAQLDKSGLPSDRFFAERPEGSVSTLKIQRTQQEDSAVYLCASSLKYSLSTDTQYFGPGTRLTVL.

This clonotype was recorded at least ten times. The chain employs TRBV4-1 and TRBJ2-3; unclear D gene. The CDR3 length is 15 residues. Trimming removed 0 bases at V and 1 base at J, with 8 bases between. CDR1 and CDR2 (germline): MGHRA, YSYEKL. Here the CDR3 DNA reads TGCGCCAGCAGCCAAGAATTTCTGGGCACAGATACGCAGTATTTT. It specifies CASSQEFLGTDTQYF.

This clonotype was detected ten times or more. Here the CDR3 reads CAIREGPLADTQYF. The DNA of the CDR3 is TGTGCCATCAGAGAGGGACCTCTCGCAGATACGCAGTATTTT. V usage is TRBV10-3 and J usage is TRBJ2-3; D could derive from TRBD1 or TRBD2 (5 bases each). The CDR3 consists of 14 residues. The germline V gene has CDR1 ENHRY and CDR2 SYGVKD. The V and J ends lost 6 bases and 4 bases respectively, with 14 bases between them.

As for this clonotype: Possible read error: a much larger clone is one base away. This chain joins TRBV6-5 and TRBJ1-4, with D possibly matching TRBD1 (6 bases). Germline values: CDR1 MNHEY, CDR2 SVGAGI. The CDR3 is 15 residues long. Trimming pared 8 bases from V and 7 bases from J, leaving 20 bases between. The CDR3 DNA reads TGTGCCAGCGGTCTCGGGGGGGGGCAGGGTGAAAAACTGTTTTTT. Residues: CASGLGGGQGEKLFF.

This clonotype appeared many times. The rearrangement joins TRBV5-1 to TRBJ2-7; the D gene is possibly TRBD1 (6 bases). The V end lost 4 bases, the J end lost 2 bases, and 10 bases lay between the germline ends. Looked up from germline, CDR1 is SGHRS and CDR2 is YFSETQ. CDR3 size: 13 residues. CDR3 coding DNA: TGCGCCAGCAGCCCGGACAGAACCTACGAGCAGTACTTC. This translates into CASSPDRTYEQYF.

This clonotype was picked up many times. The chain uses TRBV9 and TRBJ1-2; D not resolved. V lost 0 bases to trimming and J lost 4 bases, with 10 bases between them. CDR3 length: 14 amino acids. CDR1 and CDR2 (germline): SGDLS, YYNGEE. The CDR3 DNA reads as TGTGCCAGCAGCGTAGCTGACGGGTTCTATGGCTACACCTTC. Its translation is CASSVADGFYGYTF.

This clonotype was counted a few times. The CDR3 DNA sequence: TGTGCCAGCAGCTTGGACAGGGGGCGGGGATACGGCTACACCTTC. Amino acids: CASSLDRGRGYGYTF. This rearrangement joins TRBV5-6 to TRBJ1-2, with 9 bases aligning to TRBD1. Germline V CDR1 and CDR2: SGHDT, YYEEEE. Unmatched junction bases numbered 8, after V lost 0 bases and J lost 8 bases. The CDR3 consists of 15 residues. The whole variable domain, filled in from reference TRBV5-6 and TRBJ1-2, reads DAGVTQSPTHLIKTRGQQVTLRCSPKSGHDTVSWYQQALGQGPQFIFQYYEEEERQRGNFPDRFSGHQFPNYSSELNVNALLLGDSALYLCASSLDRGRGYGYTFGSGTRLTVV.

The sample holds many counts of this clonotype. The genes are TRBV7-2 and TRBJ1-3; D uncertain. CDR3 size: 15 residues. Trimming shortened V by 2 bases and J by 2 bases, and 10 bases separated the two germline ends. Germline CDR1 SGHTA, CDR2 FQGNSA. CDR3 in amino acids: CASSLSVVPGNTIYF. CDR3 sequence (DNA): TGTGCCAGCAGCTTAAGCGTCGTCCCTGGAAACACCATATATTTT. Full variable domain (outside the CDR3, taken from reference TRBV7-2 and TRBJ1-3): GAGVSQSPSNKVTEKGKDVELRCDPISGHTALYWYRQSLGQGLEFLIYFQGNSAPDKSGLPSDRFSAERTGGSVSTLTIQRTQQEDSAVYLCASSLSVVPGNTIYFGEGSWLTVV.

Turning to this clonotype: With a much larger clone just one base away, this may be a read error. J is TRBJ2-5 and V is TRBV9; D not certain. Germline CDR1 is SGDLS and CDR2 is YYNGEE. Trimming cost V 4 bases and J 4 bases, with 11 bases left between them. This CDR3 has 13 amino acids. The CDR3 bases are TGTGCCAGCAGCCCCCGTAGGATAGAGACCCAGTACTTC. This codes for CASSPRRIETQYF.

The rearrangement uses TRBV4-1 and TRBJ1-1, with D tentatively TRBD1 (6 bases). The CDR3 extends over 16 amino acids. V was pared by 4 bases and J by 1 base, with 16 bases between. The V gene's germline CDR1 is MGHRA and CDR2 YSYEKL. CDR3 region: CASSPKGQGTNTEAFF. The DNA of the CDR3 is TGCGCCAGCAGCCCCAAAGGCCAGGGGACGAACACTGAAGCTTTCTTT.